The present T cell receptor (beta chain) was sequenced within a study of cytomegalovirus exposure and HLA in healthy donors. TCRdb's copy holds only in-frame clones and misses some; the assay was immunoSEQ multiplex PCR. The data show roughly 120,000 clones, roughly 93% seen once. General observations from the study: The finding came from a later analysis; first-cohort TCR clusters tended to co-occur in the roughly 110 validation repertoires.

Regarding this clone: Antigen specificity is unknown.

The donors were part of the approximately 120-subject validation cohort, which stood apart from the approximately 640-subject first cohort. The origin of this receptor is a woman under 30 in good health and CMV-seronegative. Input material: PBMCs.

The CDR3 loop reads CASGGTGWSNEQFF. CDR3 nucleotide sequence: TGTGCCAGCGGGGGGACAGGGTGGTCTAATGAGCAGTTCTTC. The rearrangement links TRBV7-3 to TRBJ2-1; 9 nucleotides line up with TRBD1. CDR3 length equals 14 residues. V lost 8 bases and J lost 7; bases outside the gene matches: 9. CDR1 SGHTA and CDR2 FQGTGA come from the germline V gene. Drawing the rest from reference TRBV7-3 and TRBJ2-1, the complete variable domain is GAGVSQTPSNKVTEKGKYVELRCDPISGHTALYWYRQSLGQGPEFLIYFQGTGAADDSGLPNDRFFAVRPEGSVSTLKIQRTERGDSAVYLCASGGTGWSNEQFFGPGTRLTVL.